A single sample is the source of the 22 T cell receptor beta chains below, sequenced in a study of PD-L1 blockade in urothelial cancer. Method: immunoSEQ multiplex PCR; TCRdb's copy keeps in-frame clones and lacks some. The sample contains 50,000 to 65,000 clones, over 70% of which appear only once. The sequencing used PBMCs, collected around atezolizumab (anti-PD-L1) treatment. The receptors shown here come from a man aged 40-50 years with urothelial cancer.

This chain links TRBV28 with TRBJ1-1; D perhaps matches TRBD1 (5 bases). The germline V gene has CDR1 MDHEN and CDR2 SYDVKM. This CDR3 has 11 residues. With 5 bases removed from V and 11 bases from J, the gap between germline ends came to 12 bases. CDR3 sequence reads: CASSLSRVAFF. In DNA form, the CDR3 reads TGTGCCAGCAGTCTGAGCAGGGTCGCTTTCTTT.

This clone has only one observation. The chain employs TRBV7-2 and TRBJ2-1; 7 nucleotides match TRBD1. CDR3 length equals 17 residues. The ends lost 1 base at V and 7 bases at J; junction bases unmatched: 13. CDR1 and CDR2 (germline): SGHTA, FQGNSA. The CDR3 nucleotides read TGTGCCAGCAGCTTAGATGCCCGGGACAGTCCGAGGAATGAGCAGTTCTTC. Translated, it gives CASSLDARDSPRNEQFF.

The chain has TRBV15 and TRBJ2-1, with 8 bases aligning to TRBD1. After removal of 5 bases from V and 6 bases from J, the junction contained 3 bases not matched to a gene. The CDR3 is 13 residues long. Germline CDR1 is LNHNV and CDR2 is YYDKDF (reference sequence). CDR3 DNA: TGTGCCACCAGCGTTACAGGGGGCAATGAGCAGTTCTTC. It encodes CATSVTGGNEQFF.

This chain links TRBV7-9 with TRBJ2-1; no clear D gene. The CDR3 has 14 residues. In germline, CDR1 is SEHNR, CDR2 FQNEAQ (reference sequence). Deletions cut 3 bases from V and 4 bases from J, with 10 bases between. CDR3 residues: CASSFTNLYNEQFF. The CDR3 nucleotides are TGTGCCAGCAGCTTTACGAATCTATACAATGAGCAGTTCTTC.

This clone was seen just once. The rearrangement joins TRBV29-1 to TRBJ2-5, with 10 bases lining up with TRBD2. The CDR3 contains 15 residues. The germline V gene has CDR1 SQVTM and CDR2 ANQGSEA. After removal of 8 bases from V and 5 bases from J, the junction contained 14 bases not matched to a gene. CDR3 loop: CSYRGSGRAPETQYF. The CDR3 DNA is TGCAGCTACCGAGGGAGCGGGAGGGCCCCCGAGACCCAGTACTTC. The full variable domain, its missing parts supplied by reference TRBV29-1 and TRBJ2-5, is SAVISQKPSRDICQRGTSLTIQCQVDSQVTMMFWYRQQPGQSLTLIATANQGSEATYESGFVIDKFPISRPNLTFSTLTVSNMSPEDSSIYLCSYRGSGRAPETQYFGPGTRLLVL.

The rearrangement joins TRBV6-1 to TRBJ1-5; D unclear. This CDR3 comprises 15 residues. The germline gives CDR1 MNHNS, CDR2 SASEGT. V was clipped by 4 bases and J by 1 base, with 11 bases between them. The CDR3 region has the DNA TGTGCCAGCAGTGCCCCACAGAAAAGCAATCAGCCCCAGCATTTT. Translation gives CASSAPQKSNQPQHF.

A few counts support this clone. V is TRBV19 and J is TRBJ1-1; 7 bases are a match to TRBD1. After removal of 7 bases from V and 0 bases from J, the junction contained 8 bases not matched to a gene. CDR1 and CDR2 from the germline V gene are LNHDA and SQIVND (reference sequence). The CDR3 sequence is 15 residues long. The CDR3 nucleotides read TGTGCCAGTAAACCTAACAGGGGCCTGAACACTGAAGCTTTCTTT. As protein: CASKPNRGLNTEAFF.

The chain recombines TRBV10-2 with TRBJ2-1; 10 bases map to TRBD2. Germline CDR1 is WSHSY and CDR2 is SAAADI. The CDR3 is 14 amino acids. With V trimmed by 8 bases and J by 4 bases, 5 bases remained unmatched. CDR3 DNA sequence: TGCGCCAGCGGGGAAGCGGGAGGGTACAATGAGCAGTTCTTC. Translated: CASGEAGGYNEQFF.

V usage is TRBV27 and J usage is TRBJ1-5; tentatively, D is TRBD1 (5 bases). The CDR3 length is 15 residues. Trimming took 4 bases from V and 2 from J, leaving 12 bases between them. CDR1 is MNHEY and CDR2 is SMNVEV in the germline V gene (reference sequence). This chain's CDR3 is CASSSREGGNQPQHF. In nucleotides, the CDR3 is TGTGCCAGCAGTTCCAGGGAGGGCGGCAATCAGCCCCAGCATTTT.

The rearrangement joins TRBV28 to TRBJ2-7, with D perhaps TRBD1 (6 bases). This CDR3 is 13 amino acids long. Germline CDR1 reads MDHEN; CDR2 reads SYDVKM. The V end was cut by 2 bases, the J end by 1 base, with 6 bases between. The CDR3 loop reads CASSLGQSYEQYF. The CDR3 DNA follows: TGTGCCAGCAGTTTAGGACAGTCCTACGAGCAGTACTTC.

This chain joins TRBV28 and TRBJ2-5; the D is unclear. Looked up from germline, CDR1 is MDHEN and CDR2 is SYDVKM. The CDR3 has 13 amino acids. Trimming pared 3 bases from V and 2 bases from J, leaving 7 bases between. CDR3 in amino acids: CASSFYLQETQYF. The CDR3 DNA reads as TGTGCCAGCAGTTTCTATTTACAAGAGACCCAGTACTTC.

This clone was seen more than once but under ten times. This chain joins TRBV28 and TRBJ1-1; the match to TRBD1 covers 8 bases. The CDR3 length is 12 residues. Germline loops: CDR1 MDHEN, CDR2 SYDVKM. The trim removed 2 bases at V and 7 bases at J, leaving 0 bases unmatched. This CDR3 reads CASSLGTGEAFF. The CDR3 DNA reads as TGTGCCAGCAGTTTAGGGACAGGTGAAGCTTTCTTT.

This sequence joins TRBV13 and TRBJ2-7; 9 bases fit TRBD2. Germline CDR1 PRHDT, CDR2 FYEKMQ (reference sequence). J gave up 7 bases and V 3 bases, and 13 bases lay outside the gene matches. This CDR3 is built from 16 residues. CDR3 sequence: CASSLRASGTLGEQYF. CDR3 coding DNA: TGTGCCAGCAGCTTGAGGGCTAGCGGGACCCTGGGGGAGCAGTACTTC.

The chain carries TRBV2 and TRBJ1-1; no definite D call. The germline V gene encodes CDR1 SNHLY and CDR2 FYNNEI. CDR3 length: 14 residues. V shed 3 bases and J shed 10 bases, with 18 bases lying between them. This chain's CDR3 is CASSEGYPTYGAFF. The CDR3, as DNA: TGTGCCAGCAGTGAGGGCTATCCCACATATGGAGCTTTCTTT.

The chain links TRBV11-2 to TRBJ1-2, with 7 bases fitting TRBD1. The junction had 7 bases not matched to a gene; V was cut back by 0 bases and J by 3 bases. The V gene's germline CDR1 is SGHAT and CDR2 FQNNGV. The CDR3 totals 16 residues. The CDR3 protein is CASSLDLGRGDYGYTF. Written as DNA, the CDR3 is TGTGCCAGCAGCTTAGATCTGGGCAGGGGGGACTATGGCTACACCTTC.

The J gene is TRBJ2-7, the V gene TRBV7-2, with TRBD1 identical over 11 bases. Germline V lookup: CDR1 SGHTA, CDR2 FQGNSA. The CDR3 has 15 amino acids. Trimming removed 0 bases from V and 2 bases from J; junction bases left unmatched: 0. CDR3 nucleotide sequence: TGTGCCAGCAGCTTAGCGGGACAGGGGGCCTACGAGCAGTACTTC. Translation: CASSLAGQGAYEQYF.

This clone turned up a few times. The chain links TRBV6-5 to TRBJ2-5; D possibly corresponds to TRBD2 (6 bases). The CDR3 is made up of 13 amino acids. The V gene lost 4 bases and the J gene lost 7 bases, with 13 bases spanning the gap. Germline lookup yields CDR1 MNHEY and CDR2 SVGAGI. As DNA, the CDR3 is TGTGCCAGCAGTTCGTTCGGGGGTGGGACCCAGTACTTC. Amino acid sequence: CASSSFGGGTQYF.

The genes are TRBV29-1 and TRBJ2-3, with 9 bases aligning to TRBD1. V dropped 5 bases and J dropped 2; count of bases not matched to a gene: 11. The CDR3 consists of 16 residues. Germline V lookup: CDR1 SQVTM, CDR2 ANQGSEA. As DNA, the CDR3 is TGCAGCGTTTTATCCCGGGACAGGGCCCCCACAGATACGCAGTATTTT. It translates to CSVLSRDRAPTDTQYF.

The chain has TRBV5-8 and TRBJ2-1; D not certain. Trimming took off 2 bases at V and 0 bases at J, with 18 bases between the two ends. CDR1 SGHTS and CDR2 YDEGEE come from the germline V gene. The CDR3 has 18 amino acids. The CDR3, as DNA: TGTGCCAGCAGCTTAATTTTCGAAACCACAGCCTCCTACAATGAGCAGTTCTTC. The encoded protein is CASSLIFETTASYNEQFF.

CDR3 residues: CAWSDNRYTEAFF. CDR3 DNA: TGTGCCTGGAGCGATAACAGGTACACTGAAGCTTTCTTT. The chain joins TRBV30 to TRBJ1-1; maybe TRBD1 (5 bases). This CDR3 contains 13 residues. V was trimmed by 3 bases and J by 3 bases, leaving 11 bases between them. Germline V gives CDR1 GTSNPN, CDR2 SVGIG (reference sequence).

V gene TRBV5-6 combines with J gene TRBJ2-4; the D is unclear. CDR3 length: 14 amino acids. Deletions cut 4 bases from V and 0 bases from J, with 8 bases between. Germline V gives CDR1 SGHDT, CDR2 YYEEEE. CDR3 in amino acids: CASSHQLAKNIQYF. The CDR3 coding sequence is TGTGCCAGCAGCCATCAACTAGCCAAAAACATTCAGTACTTC.

This clone has just one count. The chain couples TRBV5-4 to TRBJ1-2, with 11 bases aligning to TRBD1. Germline trimming cut 3 bases from V and 3 bases from J; bases unmatched to any gene: 4. The CDR3 is 15 residues long. In germline, CDR1 is SGHNT, CDR2 YYREEE (reference sequence). This CDR3 reads CASSYPGQGDYGYTF. The CDR3 DNA is TGTGCCAGCAGCTACCCGGGACAGGGGGACTATGGCTACACCTTC. The entire variable domain, with the rest obtained from reference TRBV5-4 and TRBJ1-2, is as follows: ETGVTQSPTHLIKTRGQQVTLRCSSQSGHNTVSWYQQALGQGPQFIFQYYREEENGRGNFPPRFSGLQFPNYSSELNVNALELDDSALYLCASSYPGQGDYGYTFGSGTRLTVV.